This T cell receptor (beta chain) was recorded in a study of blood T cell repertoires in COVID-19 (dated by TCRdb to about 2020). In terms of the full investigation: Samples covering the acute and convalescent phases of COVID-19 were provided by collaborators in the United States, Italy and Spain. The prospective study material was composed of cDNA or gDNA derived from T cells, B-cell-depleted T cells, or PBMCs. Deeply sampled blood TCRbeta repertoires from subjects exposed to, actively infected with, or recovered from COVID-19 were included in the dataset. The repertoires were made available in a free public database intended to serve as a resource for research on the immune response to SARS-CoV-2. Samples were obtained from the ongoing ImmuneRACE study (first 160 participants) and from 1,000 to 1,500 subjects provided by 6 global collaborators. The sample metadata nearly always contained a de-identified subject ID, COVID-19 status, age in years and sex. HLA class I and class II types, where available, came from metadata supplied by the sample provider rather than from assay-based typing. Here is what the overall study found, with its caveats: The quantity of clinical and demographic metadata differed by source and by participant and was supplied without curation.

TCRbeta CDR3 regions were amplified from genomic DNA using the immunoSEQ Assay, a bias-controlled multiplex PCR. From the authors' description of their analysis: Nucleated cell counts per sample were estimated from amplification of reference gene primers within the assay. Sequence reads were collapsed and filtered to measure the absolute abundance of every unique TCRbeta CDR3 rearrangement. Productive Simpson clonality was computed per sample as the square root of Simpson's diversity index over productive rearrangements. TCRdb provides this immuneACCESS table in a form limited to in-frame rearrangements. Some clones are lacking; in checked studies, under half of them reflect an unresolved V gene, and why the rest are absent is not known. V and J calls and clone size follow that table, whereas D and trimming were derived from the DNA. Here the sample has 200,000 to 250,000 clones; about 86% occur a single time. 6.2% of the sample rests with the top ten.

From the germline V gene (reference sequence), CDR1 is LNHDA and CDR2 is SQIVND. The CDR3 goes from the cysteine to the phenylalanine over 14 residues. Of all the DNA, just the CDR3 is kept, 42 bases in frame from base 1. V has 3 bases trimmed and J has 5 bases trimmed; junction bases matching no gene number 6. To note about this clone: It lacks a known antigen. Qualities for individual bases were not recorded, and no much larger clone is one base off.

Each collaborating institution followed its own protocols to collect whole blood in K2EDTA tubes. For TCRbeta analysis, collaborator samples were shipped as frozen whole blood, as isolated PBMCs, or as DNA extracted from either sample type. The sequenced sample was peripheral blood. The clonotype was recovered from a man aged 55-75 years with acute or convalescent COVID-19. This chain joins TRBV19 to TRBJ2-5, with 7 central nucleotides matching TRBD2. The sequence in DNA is TGTGCCAGTAGTATTCCCAGCGGGGCGGAGACCCAGTACTTC. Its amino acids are CASSIPSGAETQYF.